The 24 T cell receptor beta chains below all came from one sample that was sequenced in a study of blood T cell repertoires in COVID-19. Generated by immunoSEQ multiplex PCR, the TCRdb table keeps only in-frame clones and is missing some. The sample includes around 150,000 clones, almost 85% seen only once; the top ten take 22%. Sequenced sample: peripheral blood. The receptor source for this set is a woman aged 80 or over with acute or convalescent COVID-19.

This clone is a singleton in its sample. This chain joins TRBV13 and TRBJ2-7, with D unresolved. This CDR3 is built from 13 residues. Germline V CDR1 and CDR2: PRHDT, FYEKMQ (reference sequence). V was pared by 1 base and J by 3 bases, with 7 bases between. The CDR3 loop is CASSLESGYEQYF. The DNA for the CDR3 is TGTGCCAGCAGCTTAGAATCCGGCTACGAGCAGTACTTC.

The chain couples TRBV24-1 to TRBJ2-1; D not certain. In germline, CDR1 is KGHDR, CDR2 SFDVKD. This CDR3 has 14 residues. Trimming shortened V by 1 base and J by 6 bases, and 9 bases separated the two germline ends. CDR3 sequence reads: CATSDFPRSNEQFF. CDR3 nucleotides: TGTGCCACCAGTGATTTCCCCAGGTCCAATGAGCAGTTCTTC.

The J gene is TRBJ2-7, the V gene TRBV10-3; 7 bases fit TRBD1. The CDR3 consists of 14 residues. Germline V gives CDR1 ENHRY, CDR2 SYGVKD. J lost 1 base, V lost 6 bases, and 6 bases had no gene match. This chain's CDR3 is CAIRSDRESYEQYF. DNA for the CDR3: TGTGCCATCAGGAGTGACAGGGAATCCTACGAGCAGTACTTC.

V usage is TRBV18 and J usage is TRBJ2-1; 12 nucleotides align to TRBD2. This CDR3 is 17 amino acids long. The germline gives CDR1 KGHSH, CDR2 LQKENI. The junction had 9 bases not matched to a gene; V was cut back by 3 bases and J by 6 bases. The CDR3 bases are TGTGCCAGCTCACCCCTCAGGACTAGCGGGATAGTCAATGAGCAGTTCTTC. Translation gives CASSPLRTSGIVNEQFF.

The rearrangement uses TRBV5-6 and TRBJ1-2, with TRBD1 as a possible D gene (6 bases). CDR1 is SGHDT, CDR2 YYEEEE, per germline. This CDR3 has 15 amino acids. The V and J ends lost 4 bases and 0 bases respectively, with 13 bases between them. The CDR3 loop is CASSGPGTTNYGYTF. For the CDR3, the DNA is TGTGCCAGCAGCGGACCCGGGACAACTAACTATGGCTACACCTTC.

In regard to this clone: A read error may account for a junction end that differs from germline. This chain's CDR3 is CASSQITYQQYF. The CDR3 DNA follows: TGTGCCAGCAGCCAAATTACCTACCAGCAGTACTTC. The rearrangement uses TRBV14 and TRBJ2-7, with D unclear. Germline CDR1 and CDR2: SGHDN and FVKESK. This CDR3 comprises 12 residues.

The gene calls are TRBV7-2 and TRBJ2-2, with a tentative D call TRBD2 (5 bases). V was cut by 2 bases and J by 0 bases, with 7 bases left in between. The CDR3 has 15 residues. Germline assignment: CDR1 SGHTA and CDR2 FQGNSA. DNA for the CDR3: TGTGCCAGCAGCTTACGAGCGGCGAACACCGGGGAGCTGTTTTTT. Its translation: CASSLRAANTGELFF.

The J gene is TRBJ2-1, the V gene TRBV30; D is ambiguous. The germline CDR1 and CDR2 sequences are GTSNPN and SVGIG (reference sequence). This CDR3 contains 13 residues. V lost 2 bases to trimming and J lost 1 base, with 6 bases between them. CDR3: CAWSYGSYNEQFF. CDR3 nucleotides: TGTGCCTGGAGTTACGGGTCCTACAATGAGCAGTTCTTC.

The chain employs TRBV25-1 and TRBJ1-2; D is perhaps TRBD1 (5 bases). The CDR3 loop spans 14 amino acids. In germline, CDR1 is MGHDK, CDR2 SYGVNS. Trimming removed 10 bases at V and 8 bases at J, with 23 bases between. The CDR3 spells CATLHAGGRGGYTF. The CDR3 region has the DNA TGTGCCACTCTTCACGCCGGGGGAAGGGGAGGCTACACCTTC.

The chain employs TRBV18 and TRBJ1-1, with 11 nucleotides matching TRBD1. The trim removed 2 bases at V and 3 bases at J, leaving 8 bases unmatched. The germline V gene encodes CDR1 KGHSH and CDR2 LQKENI. The length of the CDR3 is 17 residues. DNA for the CDR3: TGTGCCAGCTCACCAGCCTTGGACAGGGGGCCTTACACTGAAGCTTTCTTT. It is translated as CASSPALDRGPYTEAFF.

This chain uses TRBV19 with TRBJ1-5; D may be TRBD1 (5 bases). Trimming shortened V by 2 bases and J by 5 bases, and 19 bases separated the two germline ends. Looked up from germline, CDR1 is LNHDA and CDR2 is SQIVND (reference sequence). CDR3 length equals 17 residues. Here the CDR3 reads CASSILSGRGEDQPQHF. CDR3 DNA: TGTGCCAGTAGTATACTTTCAGGGAGGGGAGAAGATCAGCCCCAGCATTTT.

The V gene is TRBV10-2, the J gene TRBJ1-5, with D possibly TRBD1 on 6 matching bases. V dropped 5 bases and J dropped 4 bases, with 12 bases sitting between them. Germline CDR1 WSHSY, CDR2 SAAADI. CDR3 length: 14 residues. The CDR3 is CASSPGRGNQPQHF. As DNA, the CDR3 is TGCGCCAGCAGTCCCGGGAGGGGGAATCAGCCCCAGCATTTT.

This chain joins TRBV11-2 and TRBJ2-2, with 8 positions matching TRBD1. The CDR3 loop spans 16 amino acids. V was pared by 5 bases and J by 2 bases, with 7 bases of the junction left unmatched. Germline CDR1 is SGHAT and CDR2 is FQNNGV. The CDR3 nucleotides are TGTGCCAGCAGCCCGACAGGGGCGCTTAACACCGGGGAGCTGTTTTTT. Encoded protein: CASSPTGALNTGELFF.

V usage is TRBV4-3 and J usage is TRBJ2-1; tentative D call: TRBD1 (6 bases). Germline V gene data show CDR1 as LGHNA and CDR2 as YSLEER. CDR3 length equals 13 residues. V was clipped by 0 bases and J by 9 bases, with 9 bases between them. The CDR3 protein is CASSQDRGSEQFF. The CDR3 DNA reads TGCGCCAGCAGCCAAGACAGGGGTAGTGAGCAGTTCTTC.

The chain couples TRBV30 to TRBJ2-3; 10 bases are shared with TRBD2. Germline CDR1 is GTSNPN and CDR2 is SVGIG (reference sequence). The CDR3 consists of 15 residues. With 5 bases clipped from V and 4 bases from J, the junction kept 9 bases outside the gene matches. The CDR3 protein is CAWEKLAGLSDTQYF. CDR3 nucleotides: TGTGCCTGGGAAAAACTAGCGGGACTTTCAGATACGCAGTATTTT.

The chain recombines TRBV25-1 with TRBJ2-1, with 8 nucleotides matching TRBD2. Germline V gene sequence: CDR1 MGHDK, CDR2 SYGVNS. V shed 6 bases, J shed 4 bases, and the junction held 5 bases outside the gene matches. The length of the CDR3 is 14 residues. The CDR3 DNA sequence: TGTGCCAGCAGCACTAGCGGAGCTTACAATGAGCAGTTCTTC. This gives the protein CASSTSGAYNEQFF. The entire variable domain, with the rest obtained from reference TRBV25-1 and TRBJ2-1, is as follows: EADIYQTPRYLVIGTGKKITLECSQTMGHDKMYWYQQDPGMELHLIHYSYGVNSTEKGDLSSESTVSRIRTEHFPLTLESARPSHTSQYLCASSTSGAYNEQFFGPGTRLTVL.

The genes are TRBV5-1 and TRBJ2-5, with 11 bases fitting TRBD1. This CDR3 region has 16 residues. The J segment lost 1 base and the V segment lost 0 bases, leaving 2 bases of the junction unmatched. Germline V CDR1 and CDR2: SGHRS, YFSETQ. CDR3 residues: CASSLAGTGGQETQYF. The CDR3 DNA reads TGCGCCAGCAGCTTGGCCGGGACAGGGGGCCAAGAGACCCAGTACTTC.

The chain has TRBV5-1 and TRBJ2-1, with D maybe TRBD2 (5 bases). The V end lost 4 bases, the J end lost 1 base, and 15 bases lay between the germline ends. Germline V CDR1 and CDR2: SGHRS, YFSETQ. This CDR3 contains 16 residues. CDR3 in amino acids: CASSPLPGRSYNEQFF. The CDR3 bases are TGCGCCAGCAGCCCATTACCGGGAAGGTCCTACAATGAGCAGTTCTTC.

This clone was picked up a small number of times. The chain has TRBV9 and TRBJ2-7; 9 bases fit TRBD2. The CDR3 is 15 residues long. The V gene's germline CDR1 is SGDLS and CDR2 YYNGEE. V shed 4 bases and J 6 bases; nucleotides not matched to a gene: 11. CDR3 in DNA: TGTGCCAGCAGCTCCCGGCCTCTGACTAGCGGCGAGCAGTACTTC. Translated, it gives CASSSRPLTSGEQYF.

The chain employs TRBV2 and TRBJ2-7; TRBD1 agrees at 9 bases. V gave up 4 bases and J gave up 2 bases; unmatched junction bases: 0. This CDR3 contains 13 residues. CDR1 is SNHLY, CDR2 FYNNEI, per germline. This CDR3 is CASSGQGAYEQYF. CDR3 nucleotide sequence: TGTGCCAGCAGTGGACAGGGGGCCTACGAGCAGTACTTC. Combining the CDR3 with reference TRBV2 and TRBJ2-7 gives the whole variable domain EPEVTQTPSHQVTQMGQEVILRCVPISNHLYFYWYRQILGQKVEFLVSFYNNEISEKSEIFDDQFSVERPDGSNFTLKIRSTKLEDSAMYFCASSGQGAYEQYFGPGTRLTVT.

This clone was picked up one time. The J gene is TRBJ1-1, the V gene TRBV29-1; D possibly corresponds to TRBD1 (5 bases). The CDR3 loop spans 11 amino acids. Per the germline V gene, CDR1 is SQVTM and CDR2 is ANQGSEA. V was pared by 2 bases and J by 8 bases, with 9 bases between. The CDR3 DNA follows: TGCAGCGTTGAAAGGAGGGGAGAAGCTTTCTTT. The encoded protein is CSVERRGEAFF. The full variable domain, with the rest looked up from reference TRBV29-1 and TRBJ1-1, is SAVISQKPSRDICQRGTSLTIQCQVDSQVTMMFWYRQQPGQSLTLIATANQGSEATYESGFVIDKFPISRPNLTFSTLTVSNMSPEDSSIYLCSVERRGEAFFGQGTRLTVV.

The gene calls are TRBV11-2 and TRBJ2-7; D ambiguous. Germline assignment: CDR1 SGHAT and CDR2 FQNNGV. V was clipped by 5 bases and J by 4 bases, with 12 bases between them. The CDR3 spans 13 residues. The chain's CDR3 is CASSPVGSYEQYF. CDR3 coding DNA: TGTGCCAGCAGCCCCGTCGGGTCGTACGAGCAGTACTTC.

V usage is TRBV27 and J usage is TRBJ1-5, with 9 positions matching TRBD1. The CDR3 loop spans 15 amino acids. Germline assignment: CDR1 MNHEY and CDR2 SMNVEV (reference sequence). The V segment lost 6 bases and the J segment 0 bases; nucleotides outside the gene matches: 3. The CDR3 DNA follows: TGTGCCAGCAGCCGGACAGGGGCTAGCAATCAGCCCCAGCATTTT. The encoded protein is CASSRTGASNQPQHF.

The chain is built from TRBV7-2 and TRBJ2-3, with TRBD1 as a possible D gene (6 bases). Trimming pared 4 bases from V and 6 bases from J, leaving 17 bases between. Germline CDR1 reads SGHTA; CDR2 reads FQGNSA. CDR3 size: 15 residues. CDR3 sequence: CASSSPQGIQDTQYF. The CDR3 DNA reads TGTGCCAGCAGCTCCCCGCAGGGGATTCAGGATACGCAGTATTTT.